The rows below give T cell receptor beta chains drawn from one sample of a study of post-analysis software for immune sequencing data. MiXCR, applied by TCRdb to the PCR reads, yields one record per CDR3 protein. The data hold around 770,000 distinct CDR3 sequences, with around 46% observed a single time. Sequences were obtained from blood. All receptors come from a girl aged 10 to 17 with multiple sclerosis. Each CDR3 is given with its conserved first and last residue. Each record gives: clone size, V gene, D gene, J gene, CDR3 protein, CDR3 DNA. D genes are given only for firm matches. Part of the rows lack a size; the others show once, few, many or a class for expanded clones.

clone size: once; V gene: TRBV24-1; D gene: -; J gene: TRBJ2-2; CDR3 protein: CATSEIIAGELFF; CDR3 DNA: TGTGCCACCAGTGAAATTATCGCCGGGGAGCTGTTTTTT
clone size: -; V gene: TRBV6-1; D gene: TRBD1; J gene: TRBJ1-5; CDR3 protein: CASRAGTGGESYSNQPQHF; CDR3 DNA: TGTGCCAGCAGGGCCGGGACAGGGGGCGAGAGTTATAGCAATCAGCCCCAGCATTTT
clone size: few; V gene: TRBV7-2; D gene: -; J gene: TRBJ2-1; CDR3 protein: CASKTGPEQFF; CDR3 DNA: TGTGCCAGCAAAACGGGGCCAGAGCAGTTCTTC
clone size: -; V gene: TRBV6-2/TRBV6-3; D gene: TRBD2; J gene: TRBJ2-7; CDR3 protein: CASSYDPSGSQLGFSYEQYF; CDR3 DNA: TGTGCCAGCAGTTACGATCCTAGCGGGAGCCAACTAGGATTCTCCTACGAGCAGTACTTC
clone size: once; V gene: TRBV5-5; D gene: TRBD2; J gene: TRBJ2-7; CDR3 protein: CASMLAGSRDEQYF; CDR3 DNA: TGTGCCAGCATGCTAGCGGGATCTCGAGACGAGCAGTACTTC
clone size: few; V gene: TRBV6-1; D gene: -; J gene: TRBJ2-5; CDR3 protein: CASSEYGQTQETQYF; CDR3 DNA: TGTGCCAGCAGTGAATATGGGCAGACCCAAGAGACCCAGTACTTC
clone size: -; V gene: TRBV6-2/TRBV6-3; D gene: -; J gene: TRBJ2-3; CDR3 protein: CASSPFGLHNTDTQYF; CDR3 DNA: TGTGCCAGCAGCCCCTTTGGACTTCACAACACAGATACGCAGTATTTT
clone size: -; V gene: TRBV6-6; D gene: TRBD1; J gene: TRBJ2-7; CDR3 protein: CACSYGDRGREQYF; CDR3 DNA: TGTGCCTGCAGTTACGGGGACAGGGGGCGCGAGCAGTACTTC
clone size: -; V gene: TRBV6-5; D gene: -; J gene: TRBJ2-5; CDR3 protein: CAVLVSEEIQYF; CDR3 DNA: TGTGCCGTATTGGTCAGCGAGGAGATCCAGTACTTC
clone size: many; V gene: TRBV13; D gene: -; J gene: TRBJ2-7; CDR3 protein: CASSLGASSSYEQYF; CDR3 DNA: TGTGCCAGCAGCTTAGGAGCATCGAGCTCCTACGAGCAGTACTTC
clone size: -; V gene: TRBV7-2; D gene: TRBD2; J gene: TRBJ2-2; CDR3 protein: CASSVTGLAGDTGELFF; CDR3 DNA: TGTGCCAGCAGCGTAACGGGACTAGCGGGAGATACCGGGGAGCTGTTTTTT
clone size: -; V gene: TRBV29-1; D gene: -; J gene: TRBJ2-7; CDR3 protein: CSVYSQGYEQYF; CDR3 DNA: TGCAGCGTGTATTCACAGGGCTACGAGCAGTACTTC
clone size: -; V gene: TRBV7-9; D gene: -; J gene: TRBJ2-1; CDR3 protein: CASSLLWESYNEQFF; CDR3 DNA: TGTGCCAGCAGCTTATTGTGGGAGTCCTACAATGAGCAGTTCTTC
clone size: -; V gene: TRBV29-1; D gene: TRBD2; J gene: TRBJ2-7; CDR3 protein: CSVEVASGSSPSYEQYF; CDR3 DNA: TGCAGCGTTGAAGTTGCTAGCGGGAGTTCCCCCTCCTACGAGCAGTACTTC
clone size: -; V gene: TRBV6-2/TRBV6-3; D gene: TRBD2; J gene: TRBJ2-7; CDR3 protein: CASSYKREGPEEQYF; CDR3 DNA: TGTGCCAGCAGTTACAAGCGGGAGGGCCCCGAGGAGCAGTACTTC
clone size: -; V gene: TRBV7-8; D gene: -; J gene: TRBJ2-7; CDR3 protein: CASSLGGQFSYEQYF; CDR3 DNA: TGTGCCAGCAGCTTAGGGGGACAATTCTCCTACGAGCAGTACTTC
clone size: -; V gene: TRBV25-1; D gene: -; J gene: TRBJ1-1; CDR3 protein: CASRRHGTEAFF; CDR3 DNA: TGTGCCAGCAGGCGACATGGAACTGAAGCTTTCTTT
clone size: -; V gene: TRBV20-1; D gene: TRBD2; J gene: TRBJ2-1; CDR3 protein: CSAELAGGVEQFF; CDR3 DNA: TGCAGTGCGGAACTAGCGGGAGGAGTTGAGCAGTTCTTC
clone size: few; V gene: TRBV29-1; D gene: -; J gene: TRBJ2-5; CDR3 protein: CSVEVSGGEETQYF; CDR3 DNA: TGCAGCGTTGAGGTCTCGGGGGGCGAAGAGACCCAGTACTTC
clone size: few; V gene: TRBV21-1; D gene: -; J gene: TRBJ1-4; CDR3 protein: CASSKAAAYNEKLFF; CDR3 DNA: TGTGCCAGCAGCAAAGCCGCGGCTTATAATGAAAAACTGTTTTTT
clone size: -; V gene: TRBV27; D gene: TRBD1; J gene: TRBJ1-1; CDR3 protein: CASSSGQGIGTEAFF; CDR3 DNA: TGTGCCAGCAGTTCGGGACAGGGGATAGGAACTGAAGCTTTCTTT
clone size: -; V gene: TRBV6-1; D gene: TRBD1; J gene: TRBJ1-2; CDR3 protein: CASSGQGADYGYTF; CDR3 DNA: TGTGCCAGCAGCGGACAGGGCGCCGACTATGGCTACACCTTC
clone size: -; V gene: TRBV3-1; D gene: -; J gene: TRBJ2-4; CDR3 protein: CASSQGTSESQYF; CDR3 DNA: TGTGCCAGCAGCCAAGGAACGAGCGAGAGTCAGTACTTC
clone size: -; V gene: TRBV3-1; D gene: -; J gene: TRBJ2-3; CDR3 protein: CASSETDTQYF; CDR3 DNA: TGTGCCAGCTCCGAGACAGATACGCAGTATTTT
clone size: once; V gene: TRBV12-3/TRBV12-4; D gene: TRBD1; J gene: TRBJ1-4; CDR3 protein: CASSLGDRAIATNEELFF; CDR3 DNA: TGTGCCAGCAGTCTCGGGGACAGGGCGATTGCAACTAATGAAGAACTGTTTTTT
clone size: -; V gene: TRBV10-3; D gene: -; J gene: TRBJ2-1; CDR3 protein: CAISESGGQYNEQFF; CDR3 DNA: TGTGCCATCAGTGAGTCAGGGGGGCAATACAATGAGCAGTTCTTC
clone size: few; V gene: TRBV3-1; D gene: -; J gene: TRBJ2-7; CDR3 protein: CASSQDWVRDHEQYF; CDR3 DNA: TGTGCCAGCAGCCAAGATTGGGTCAGGGACCACGAGCAGTACTTC
clone size: once; V gene: TRBV9; D gene: TRBD1; J gene: TRBJ2-1; CDR3 protein: CASSVDRGRRNEQFF; CDR3 DNA: TGTGCCAGCAGCGTAGACAGGGGACGAAGGAATGAGCAGTTCTTC
clone size: few; V gene: TRBV29-1; D gene: -; J gene: TRBJ1-2; CDR3 protein: CSVEDRAGGYTF; CDR3 DNA: TGCAGCGTTGAAGACAGGGCGGGCGGCTACACCTTC
clone size: -; V gene: TRBV3-1; D gene: -; J gene: TRBJ2-1; CDR3 protein: CASSQGGGPRGEQFF; CDR3 DNA: TGTGCCAGCAGCCAAGGTGGCGGACCGAGGGGTGAGCAGTTCTTC
clone size: -; V gene: TRBV20-1; D gene: -; J gene: TRBJ2-7; CDR3 protein: CSARALNEQYF; CDR3 DNA: TGCAGTGCTAGAGCCCTAAACGAGCAGTACTTC
clone size: -; V gene: TRBV6-2/TRBV6-3; D gene: -; J gene: TRBJ1-2; CDR3 protein: CASTGRVNYGYTF; CDR3 DNA: TGTGCCAGCACTGGACGGGTGAACTATGGCTACACCTTC
clone size: -; V gene: TRBV29-1; D gene: TRBD1; J gene: TRBJ1-1; CDR3 protein: CSVNPTGIGTEAFF; CDR3 DNA: TGCAGCGTCAACCCGACAGGGATCGGCACTGAAGCTTTCTTT
clone size: few; V gene: TRBV20-1; D gene: -; J gene: TRBJ2-1; CDR3 protein: CSASGFGAGEQFF; CDR3 DNA: TGCAGTGCTAGCGGTTTCGGGGCGGGTGAGCAGTTCTTC
clone size: once; V gene: TRBV7-2; D gene: TRBD1; J gene: TRBJ2-3; CDR3 protein: CAGSVEGQLTDTQYF; CDR3 DNA: TGTGCCGGCAGCGTAGAGGGACAGCTCACAGATACGCAGTATTTT
clone size: -; V gene: TRBV21-1; D gene: -; J gene: TRBJ1-5; CDR3 protein: CASSNRDWDQPQHF; CDR3 DNA: TGTGCCAGCAGCAACCGGGACTGGGATCAGCCCCAGCATTTT
clone size: -; V gene: TRBV12-3/TRBV12-4; D gene: TRBD2; J gene: TRBJ2-7; CDR3 protein: CAGSLRGPGLAAYEQYF; CDR3 DNA: TGTGCCGGCAGTTTAAGAGGGCCGGGACTAGCGGCCTACGAGCAGTACTTC
clone size: -; V gene: TRBV5-4; D gene: -; J gene: TRBJ2-2; CDR3 protein: CASSLLGGADTGELFF; CDR3 DNA: TGTGCCAGCAGCTTGTTAGGGGGGGCAGACACCGGGGAGCTGTTTTTT
clone size: -; V gene: TRBV11-2; D gene: -; J gene: TRBJ1-4; CDR3 protein: CASSPTGAYTNEKLFF; CDR3 DNA: TGTGCCAGCAGCCCCACCGGGGCGTATACTAATGAAAAACTGTTTTTT
clone size: -; V gene: TRBV20-1; D gene: -; J gene: TRBJ2-5; CDR3 protein: CSARDFRQEETQYF; CDR3 DNA: TGCAGTGCTAGAGATTTCCGGCAGGAAGAGACCCAGTACTTC
clone size: few; V gene: TRBV20-1; D gene: -; J gene: TRBJ2-2; CDR3 protein: CSARLSRGPRWTGELFF; CDR3 DNA: TGCAGTGCTAGGCTCTCTCGGGGGCCTCGGTGGACCGGGGAGCTGTTTTTT
clone size: -; V gene: TRBV9; D gene: -; J gene: TRBJ2-3; CDR3 protein: CASSPPQGSDTQYF; CDR3 DNA: TGTGCCAGCAGCCCCCCACAGGGTTCAGATACGCAGTATTTT
clone size: -; V gene: TRBV29-1; D gene: TRBD2; J gene: TRBJ2-5; CDR3 protein: CSRGGGSTAVGNGTQYF; CDR3 DNA: TGCAGCCGAGGCGGCGGGAGTACTGCTGTCGGTAATGGGACCCAGTACTTC
clone size: once; V gene: TRBV28; D gene: TRBD1; J gene: TRBJ2-7; CDR3 protein: CARDRASPRGEQYF; CDR3 DNA: TGTGCCCGGGACAGGGCTAGCCCGAGAGGCGAGCAGTACTTC
clone size: few; V gene: TRBV29-1; D gene: TRBD2; J gene: TRBJ2-3; CDR3 protein: CSATAGLAGGADTQYF; CDR3 DNA: TGCAGCGCTACCGCCGGACTAGCGGGAGGTGCAGATACGCAGTATTTT
clone size: -; V gene: TRBV20-1; D gene: -; J gene: TRBJ2-5; CDR3 protein: CSAKGGETQYF; CDR3 DNA: TGCAGTGCTAAGGGAGGCGAGACCCAGTACTTC
clone size: -; V gene: TRBV20-1; D gene: -; J gene: TRBJ1-2; CDR3 protein: CSALLRDNGYTF; CDR3 DNA: TGCAGTGCTCTCCTCCGGGACAATGGCTACACCTTC